This is a list of T cell receptor beta chains from one sample in a study of lymphopenia after photon versus proton radiotherapy. Sequencing was performed with immunoSEQ multiplex PCR; in TCRdb, only in-frame clones are kept and a portion is missing. This table holds around 13,000 clones, roughly four fifths found once. The input for sequencing was peripheral blood, taken from a patient treated with photon-based radiotherapy. These receptor sequences come from a man aged 50 or older with gastric cancer. CDR3s include the opening cysteine and the closing phenylalanine or tryptophan. The D gene is left open where the match is weak. Size values are once, few and many counts, or a class for expanded clones, and some rows have none.

d_gene,j_gene,v_gene,abundance,CDR3nt,CDR3aa
-,TRBJ1-2,TRBV6-1,-,TGTGCCAGCAGTGAAGCGGTGGGGAGAGCTAACTATGGCTACACCTTC,CASSEAVGRANYGYTF
-,TRBJ2-2,TRBV5-1,-,TGCGCCAGCAGGAAGTTTTGGGACGAAGGGCCCACCGGGGAGCTGTTTTTT,CASRKFWDEGPTGELFF
-,TRBJ1-1,TRBV6-5,-,TGTGCCAGCAGTTACTCTTGGAGCGATGGCACTGAAGCTTTCTTT,CASSYSWSDGTEAFF
-,TRBJ2-2,TRBV12-5,-,TGTGCTAGTGGCATAACTGTTGGGGAGCTGTTTTTT,CASGITVGELFF
-,TRBJ1-6,TRBV2,few,TGTGCCAGCAGCCCCGAGCGTTCACCCCTCCACTTT,CASSPERSPLHF
TRBD1,TRBJ2-1,TRBV7-7,-,TGTGCCAGCAGCTTAGAGGTGACAGGGTTTCTCAATGAGCAGTTCTTC,CASSLEVTGFLNEQFF
-,TRBJ2-5,TRBV12-5,-,TGTGCTAGTGGTCCAGGGGGGGACCAAGAGACCCAGTACTTC,CASGPGGDQETQYF
-,TRBJ1-1,TRBV7-6,-,TGTGCCAGCAGCTCCCGACAAGGGACTGAAGCTTTCTTT,CASSSRQGTEAFF
TRBD1,TRBJ1-5,TRBV5-1,-,TGCGCCAGCAGCTTTGGGACAGGGGGCAATCAGCCCCAGCATTTT,CASSFGTGGNQPQHF
-,TRBJ1-3,TRBV1,-,TGCACCAGCAGCCAAAAACCGGGACACGCTAGCTCTGGAAACACCATATATTTT,CTSSQKPGHASSGNTIYF
-,TRBJ1-2,TRBV28,-,TGTGCCAGCAGTTTTCGGTCCCAGCTAGCAGGCTACACCTTC,CASSFRSQLAGYTF
-,TRBJ1-1,TRBV6-1,-,TGTGCCAGCAGTGAAGTGGGAAGGAACACTGAAGCTTTCTTT,CASSEVGRNTEAFF
-,TRBJ2-7,TRBV5-6,-,TGTGCCAGCAGCTTCCGCGGGGTCGAGCAGTACTTC,CASSFRGVEQYF
TRBD1,TRBJ1-4,TRBV11-2,-,TGTGCCAGCAGGAAAATGGAGGGGGCGCCAACTAATGAAAAACTGTTTTTT,CASRKMEGAPTNEKLFF
-,TRBJ2-3,TRBV2,-,TGTGCCAGCCTTAAACTAGGCACAGATACGCAGTATTTT,CASLKLGTDTQYF
-,TRBJ1-6,TRBV5-8,-,TGTGCCAGCAGCTTAGGAGGGGCACGGAATTCACCCCTCCACTTT,CASSLGGARNSPLHF
-,TRBJ2-1,TRBV10-3,few,TGTGCCATCAGTGATATCTCTCTAGCGTACAATGAGCAGTTCTTC,CAISDISLAYNEQFF
-,TRBJ2-2,TRBV9,-,TGTGCCAGCAGCCCAAGCAAGGGGGCGAACACCGGGGAGCTGTTTTTT,CASSPSKGANTGELFF
-,TRBJ1-1,TRBV30,-,TGTGCCTGGAGTGTAAGCGGGCCGGGGAACACTGAAGCTTTCTTT,CAWSVSGPGNTEAFF
-,TRBJ2-5,TRBV11-2,few,TGTGCCAGCAGCCCCCTTTATCAGGGGACCCAGTACTTC,CASSPLYQGTQYF
-,TRBJ2-1,TRBV18,-,TGTGCCAGCTCACCGGTCGGCTACAATGAGCAGTTCTTC,CASSPVGYNEQFF
-,TRBJ1-4,TRBV19,-,TGTGCCAGTAGTCAAGGGACTTCCTGGGAGAATGAAAAACTGTTTTTT,CASSQGTSWENEKLFF
-,TRBJ2-3,TRBV5-1,-,TGCGCCAGCAGCCGGGGACTCAACCTCCTCACAGATACGCAGTATTTT,CASSRGLNLLTDTQYF
-,TRBJ1-6,TRBV19,-,TGTGCCAGTACACAGGTCTCCTATAATTCACCCCTCCACTTT,CASTQVSYNSPLHF
-,TRBJ1-2,TRBV10-3,-,TGTGCCACCGCGGACGGGAACTATGGCTACACCTTC,CATADGNYGYTF
-,TRBJ1-3,TRBV19,-,TGTGCCAATGGGAGGGGGGCCGAGGGAAACACCATATATTTT,CANGRGAEGNTIYF
-,TRBJ1-1,TRBV4-1,few,TGCGCCAGCAGCCACCAGCAAAGGAACACTGAAGCTTTCTTT,CASSHQQRNTEAFF
-,TRBJ2-7,TRBV19,-,TGTGCCAGTAGTATACCTACAGGGGAGCAGTACTTC,CASSIPTGEQYF
TRBD2,TRBJ2-3,TRBV6-6,-,TGTGCCAGCAGGGCTAGCGGGGGGGCGTCAGATACGCAGTATTTT,CASRASGGASDTQYF
-,TRBJ2-6,TRBV11-2,-,TGTGCCAGCAGCGGCAGTGTCTCTGGGGCCAACGTCCTGACTTTC,CASSGSVSGANVLTF
-,TRBJ2-3,TRBV10-1,once,TGCGCCAGCGGGGACGGTGGTGATACGCAGTATTTT,CASGDGGDTQYF
-,TRBJ2-1,TRBV11-2,-,TGTGCCAGCAGCTATACTAGCCAAGGTGAGCAGTTCTTC,CASSYTSQGEQFF
TRBD1,TRBJ2-7,TRBV5-5,-,TGTGCCAGCAGCGCTTGGGACAGGGAAAACGAGCAGTACTTC,CASSAWDRENEQYF
TRBD1,TRBJ1-3,TRBV9,once,TGTGCCAGCACCCCCGCGACAGGGCGAGGAAACACCATATATTTT,CASTPATGRGNTIYF
TRBD1,TRBJ1-2,TRBV10-3,-,TGTGCCATCACCGGGGGACAGGGGGTTGGCGGCTACACCTTC,CAITGGQGVGGYTF
-,TRBJ1-6,TRBV7-3,-,TGTGCCAGCAGCTTATCATCAGGGAAGAATTCACCCCTCCACTTT,CASSLSSGKNSPLHF
TRBD1,TRBJ1-4,TRBV19,-,TGTGCCAGTAGTACCGGGACAGCTAATGAAAAACTGTTTTTT,CASSTGTANEKLFF
TRBD1,TRBJ2-5,TRBV5-1,once,TGCGCCAGCAGCCCACGACAGGGGGGTAGGTCGACCCAGTACTTC,CASSPRQGGRSTQYF
TRBD2,TRBJ2-2,TRBV5-4,-,TGTGCCAGCAGCCACGCGTCGGGGGGAGGGAACACCGGGGAGCTGTTTTTT,CASSHASGGGNTGELFF
TRBD1,TRBJ1-5,TRBV10-1,few,TGCGCCAGCAGCCCCGACAGGGGCCAGCCCCAGCATTTT,CASSPDRGQPQHF
TRBD1,TRBJ2-7,TRBV30,-,TGTGCCTGGAGTCGACAGGGCTACGAGCAGTACTTC,CAWSRQGYEQYF
-,TRBJ1-1,TRBV5-1,-,TGCGCCAGCAGCTTTCTTCAAAACAGTTGGGGAAACACTGAAGCTTTCTTT,CASSFLQNSWGNTEAFF
TRBD2,TRBJ2-1,TRBV15,-,TGTGCCACCAGCAGAGAAAGCGGGGGACGCAATGAGCAGTTCTTC,CATSRESGGRNEQFF
-,TRBJ1-3,TRBV9,few,TGTGCCAGCAGCGTTGGAGGTGCCGAAAACACCATATATTTT,CASSVGGAENTIYF
-,TRBJ1-2,TRBV4-3,few,TGCGCCAGCAGCCAAGATAATTCCAGAAGCCACTATGGCTACACCTTC,CASSQDNSRSHYGYTF
TRBD1,TRBJ1-2,TRBV29-1,-,TGCAGCGTTGAGGGGCAGGGGGTCTATGGCTACACCTTC,CSVEGQGVYGYTF
-,TRBJ2-3,TRBV6-5,-,TGTGCCAGCAGGGTAAAACGGGGCACAGATACGCAGTATTTT,CASRVKRGTDTQYF
-,TRBJ1-1,TRBV25-1,-,TGTGCCAGCGGAGCACCCAGGAACACTGAAGCTTTCTTT,CASGAPRNTEAFF
-,TRBJ2-1,TRBV5-1,-,TGCGCCAGCAGCACGGGTTTTTTTGAGCAGTTCTTC,CASSTGFFEQFF
TRBD1,TRBJ1-3,TRBV6-1,-,TGTGCCAGCAGTGACCAACAGGGGAACTTTGGAAACACCATATATTTT,CASSDQQGNFGNTIYF
TRBD1,TRBJ1-6,TRBV19,-,TGTGCCAGTAGCCAAACGGACAGGCGAATTTCACCCCTCCACTTT,CASSQTDRRISPLHF
-,TRBJ2-5,TRBV7-3,-,TGTGCCAGCAGCTTAACGTATTCAGAGACCCAGTACTTC,CASSLTYSETQYF
-,TRBJ2-6,TRBV7-8,-,TGTGCCAGCAGCTTAGCCGGCCAGAGCCGATCTGGGGCCAACGTCCTGACTTTC,CASSLAGQSRSGANVLTF
TRBD2,TRBJ2-5,TRBV5-1,-,TGCGCCAGCAGCTTGGTTCCTAGCGGGGTAGAGACCCAGTACTTC,CASSLVPSGVETQYF